The 25 T cell receptor beta chains below were found in one sample sequenced in a study of blood T cells in healthy people across ages. Primed by a sample-barcoded 5' primer and a J-beta primer mix, a second PCR proceeded for roughly 7 to 11 cycles. TCRdb reprocessed the 5' RACE reads via MiXCR and lists one record per CDR3 protein. The sample has some 1.4 million distinct CDR3 sequences, 35% to 45% seen once. Sequenced sample: blood. All receptors come from a woman aged 18-35 years in good health.

In this sample, this clonotype turned up a few times. V usage is TRBV3-1 and J usage is TRBJ1-2; possible D gene TRBD1, 6 bases. The CDR3 is made up of 13 amino acids. Between the trimmed V and J ends, which lost 1 base and 7 bases, there was a span of 10 bases. The germline CDR1 and CDR2 sequences are LGHDT and YNNKEL (reference sequence). CDR3: CASSQARGSGYTF. The CDR3, as DNA: TGTGCCAGCAGCCAAGCTAGGGGGTCTGGCTACACCTTC.

The V call is TRBV10-3, the J call TRBJ2-1, with 8 bases lining up with TRBD2. V shed 0 bases, J shed 2 bases, and the junction held 3 bases outside the gene matches. Germline CDR1 is ENHRY and CDR2 is SYGVKD. This CDR3 is 16 amino acids long. CDR3 sequence: CAISESGGGAYNEQFF. The CDR3 bases are TGTGCCATCAGTGAGTCCGGGGGGGGGGCCTACAATGAGCAGTTCTTC.

There are a few counts of this clonotype. The CDR3 nucleotides read TGCGCCAGCAGCCAGGAGCCAACCGGGACCGCGGGGGAGCAGTACTTC. It codes for CASSQEPTGTAGEQYF. The chain combines TRBV4-1 with TRBJ2-5, with TRBD2 matching over 7 bases. CDR1 and CDR2 from the germline V gene are MGHRA and YSYEKL. This CDR3 contains 16 residues. The V gene end was trimmed by 3 bases and the J gene end by 11 bases; junction bases not matched to a gene: 18.

On this clonotype itself: This clone may be a read error of a much larger clone one base away. The V call is TRBV7-3, the J call TRBJ2-5; 7 bases map to TRBD2. This CDR3 is built from 13 residues. Germline V gives CDR1 SGHTA, CDR2 FQGTGA. CDR3 loop: CANSLAGHNEQYF. The CDR3 DNA reads TGTGCCAACAGCTTAGCGGGCCACAATGAGCAGTACTTC.

V and J are TRBV5-1 and TRBJ1-1; D is ambiguous. CDR3 length: 14 residues. V lost 5 bases and J 1 base, leaving 12 bases between the germline ends. The germline gives CDR1 SGHRS, CDR2 YFSETQ. The CDR3 sequence is CASSPYGQNTEAFF. CDR3 nucleotide sequence: TGCGCCAGCAGTCCCTATGGCCAGAACACTGAAGCTTTCTTT.

This clonotype was observed a handful of times. The V gene is TRBV10-3, the J gene TRBJ2-1; no definite D call. Looked up from germline, CDR1 is ENHRY and CDR2 is SYGVKD. The CDR3 runs 13 residues. The V end lost 0 bases, the J end lost 15 bases, and 15 bases lay between the germline ends. The CDR3 is CAISESVSTARFF. The CDR3 DNA follows: TGTGCCATCAGTGAGTCGGTTTCAACGGCGAGGTTCTTC.

The V and J genes are TRBV2 and TRBJ1-1, with D possibly TRBD1 on 6 matching bases. Looked up from germline, CDR1 is SNHLY and CDR2 is FYNNEI. V lost 5 bases to trimming and J lost 6 bases, with 22 bases between them. This CDR3 is built from 16 residues. The CDR3, as DNA: TGTGCCAGCAGTCGGGGGGCTCCGCCCGAAAACTCTGAAGCTTTCTTT. This sequence encodes CASSRGAPPENSEAFF.

This chain uses TRBV12-3 or TRBV12-4 with TRBJ2-1, with TRBD1 as a possible D gene (5 bases). The V and J ends lost 6 bases and 9 bases respectively, with 12 bases between them. This CDR3 is 12 amino acids long. The CDR3 DNA sequence: TGTGCCAGCAGCTCAGGGATCGGTGAGCAGTTCTTC. Translating gives CASSSGIGEQFF.

This chain links TRBV9 with TRBJ2-3, with unresolved D. Trimming cost V 3 bases and J 0 bases, with 8 bases left between them. CDR1 is SGDLS, CDR2 YYNGEE, per germline. The CDR3 extends over 14 amino acids. The CDR3 reads CASSADPSTDTQYF. The CDR3 DNA sequence: TGTGCCAGCAGCGCTGACCCTAGCACAGATACGCAGTATTTT.

The chain carries TRBV20-1 and TRBJ2-7; D remains ambiguous. The ends were cut back, 3 bases at V and 4 bases at J, with 10 bases in the middle. From germline, CDR1 is DFQATT and CDR2 SNEGSKA (reference sequence). The CDR3 loop spans 12 amino acids. The CDR3 loop is CSARWSVYEQYF. CDR3 DNA: TGCAGTGCTAGGTGGTCTGTTTACGAGCAGTACTTC.

The chain has TRBV4-2 and TRBJ1-4, with D possibly matching TRBD1 (6 bases). CDR1 is LGHNA, CDR2 YNFKEQ, per germline. V lost 1 base and J lost 1, with 13 bases in between. CDR3 length: 17 residues. The CDR3 DNA reads TGTGCCAGCAGCCAAGCCTCGGGGGGCATAACTAATGAAAAACTGTTTTTT. It translates to CASSQASGGITNEKLFF.

The J gene is TRBJ2-3, the V gene TRBV20-1, with a weak D call TRBD1 (5 bases). CDR3 length: 14 amino acids. Germline V CDR1 and CDR2: DFQATT, SNEGSKA (reference sequence). V dropped 6 bases and J dropped 1 base, with 14 bases sitting between them. DNA of the CDR3: TGCAGTGCCCGTCTGATGACAGGCACAGATACGCAGTATTTT. It codes for CSARLMTGTDTQYF.

This clonotype came up once. This sequence joins TRBV6-5 and TRBJ2-2; 11 bases agree with TRBD1. Germline V gene lookup returns CDR1 MNHEY and CDR2 SVGAGI. The CDR3 has 19 amino acids. The V and J ends lost 2 bases and 4 bases, in that order; junction bases with no gene match: 12. The CDR3 region is CASSYQVRDRGSSTGELFF. The CDR3 DNA reads as TGTGCCAGCAGTTACCAGGTCAGGGACAGGGGGTCGAGCACCGGGGAGCTGTTTTTT.

In this sample, this clonotype turned up once. The chain combines TRBV10-3 with TRBJ2-3; D possibly matches TRBD1 or TRBD2 (7 bases each). V lost 2 bases to trimming and J lost 5 bases, with 20 bases between them. The CDR3 runs to 17 residues. Germline V gene sequence: CDR1 ENHRY, CDR2 SYGVKD. CDR3 region: CAISEPGGGAILDTQYF. The CDR3 nucleotides read TGTGCCATCAGTGAGCCAGGGGGGGGGGCCATTTTAGATACGCAGTATTTT.

The chain is built from TRBV7-9 and TRBJ2-1; no clear D gene. Trimming took off 7 bases at V and 2 bases at J, with 12 bases between the two ends. The CDR3 length is 14 residues. CDR1 is SEHNR and CDR2 is FQNEAQ in the germline V gene (reference sequence). CDR3 coding DNA: TGTGCCAGCACCCCCACGCCGGCCTACAATGAGCAGTTCTTC. It encodes CASTPTPAYNEQFF.

The CDR3 DNA is TGTGCCAGCAGCACCGGGACTAGCGTCCGGGGCACAGATACGCAGTATTTT. Translating gives CASSTGTSVRGTDTQYF. V usage is TRBV3-1 and J usage is TRBJ2-3, with 10 bases matching TRBD2. The germline V gene encodes CDR1 LGHDT and CDR2 YNNKEL (reference sequence). With 5 bases clipped from V and 1 base from J, the junction kept 9 bases outside the gene matches. The CDR3 spans 17 residues.

The chain uses TRBV4-1 and TRBJ2-1; TRBD2 aligns across 7 bases. In germline, CDR1 is MGHRA, CDR2 YSYEKL. Losses at the gene ends were 1 base for V and 3 bases for J; bases not matched to a gene: 3. This CDR3 region has 15 residues. As DNA, the CDR3 is TGCGCCAGCAGCCAAGCTAGCGGCCACTACAATGAGCAGTTCTTC. Protein product: CASSQASGHYNEQFF.

The chain is built from TRBV12-3 or TRBV12-4 and TRBJ2-4, with a possible D match to TRBD2 (7 bases). V lost 6 bases to trimming and J lost 4 bases, with 13 bases between them. The CDR3 extends over 14 amino acids. The CDR3 reads CASRQGGTKNIQYF. In DNA form, the CDR3 reads TGTGCCAGCAGACAGGGAGGGACTAAAAACATTCAGTACTTC.

The V call is TRBV15, the J call TRBJ2-7; the D gene is possibly TRBD2 (5 bases). The CDR3 is 15 residues long. V was shortened by 0 bases and J by 3 bases, with 12 bases between the two germline ends. Germline V CDR1 and CDR2: LNHNV, YYDKDF (reference sequence). The CDR3 coding sequence is TGTGCCACCAGCAGAGATCGAACAGACTACTACGAGCAGTACTTC. Its protein product is CATSRDRTDYYEQYF. Variable domain in full (rest from reference TRBV15 and TRBJ2-7): DAMVIQNPRYQVTQFGKPVTLSCSQTLNHNVMYWYQQKSSQAPKLLFHYYDKDFNNEADTPDNFQSRRPNTSFCFLDIRSPGLGDTAMYLCATSRDRTDYYEQYFGPGTRLTVT.

This clonotype was seen only a few times. This sequence joins TRBV20-1 and TRBJ2-5, with D unresolved. The J call may be in error: the DNA end matches TRBJ2-7 better. CDR1 and CDR2 (germline): DFQATT, SNEGSKA (reference sequence). There are 14 residues in the CDR3. The CDR3 sequence: CSASRLALVDEQYF. CDR3 bases: TGCAGTGCTTCTCGACTTGCTCTGGTCGACGAGCAGTACTTC.

The rearrangement links TRBV28 to TRBJ1-2, with D hard to call. Germline lookup yields CDR1 MDHEN and CDR2 SYDVKM. This CDR3 has 14 amino acids. Trimming removed 2 bases from V and 4 bases from J, with 11 bases in between. As DNA, the CDR3 is TGTGCCAGCAGTTTAGAGGGCATCTCCTATGGCTACACCTTC. The encoded protein is CASSLEGISYGYTF.

The CDR3 DNA is TGTGCCAGCAGCCAAGATGGCGACAGGGGGCCCGGGGGCTACACCTTC. Translated, it gives CASSQDGDRGPGGYTF. The gene calls are TRBV3-1 and TRBJ1-2; the match to TRBD1 covers 10 bases. From germline, CDR1 is LGHDT and CDR2 YNNKEL (reference sequence). The J segment lost 8 bases and the V segment lost 0 bases, leaving 9 bases of the junction unmatched. The CDR3 runs to 16 residues. Based on the CDR3 plus reference TRBV3-1 and TRBJ1-2, the full variable domain is DTAVSQTPKYLVTQMGNDKSIKCEQNLGHDTMYWYKQDSKKFLKIMFSYNNKELIINETVPNRFSPKSPDKAHLNLHINSLELGDSAVYFCASSQDGDRGPGGYTFGSGTRLTVV.

This clonotype was counted between two and nine times. V usage is TRBV7-9 and J usage is TRBJ2-4; TRBD2 aligns across 8 bases. The CDR3 has 17 residues. Per germline, CDR1 SEHNR and CDR2 FQNEAQ (reference sequence). V lost 4 bases to trimming and J lost 6 bases; unmatched junction nucleotides: 14. The chain's CDR3 is CASSSRGLAGGPNIQYF. In DNA form, the CDR3 reads TGTGCCAGCAGCTCCCGCGGGTTGGCGGGGGGCCCAAACATTCAGTACTTC.

This chain uses TRBV11-3 with TRBJ2-3; 9 nucleotides align to TRBD2. CDR1 is SGHNT and CDR2 is YENEEA in the germline V gene. There are 14 residues in the CDR3. J lost 9 bases, V lost 1 base, and 5 bases had no gene match. CDR3 region: CASSLGQTSGTQYF. CDR3 sequence (DNA): TGTGCCAGCAGCTTAGGTCAAACTAGCGGGACGCAGTATTTT.

The chain couples TRBV5-1 to TRBJ2-7, with 10 bases matching TRBD1. Trimming took 1 base from V and 4 from J; bases not matched to a gene: 5. Germline lookup yields CDR1 SGHRS and CDR2 YFSETQ. This CDR3 comprises 15 residues. CDR3 sequence: CASSLLRDRGYEQYF. CDR3 sequence (DNA): TGCGCCAGCAGCTTGTTGAGGGACAGGGGTTACGAGCAGTACTTC.